This paragraph reports one T cell receptor beta chain. What the recovered Cohort 3 donors had was two negative PCRs, clearance, or symptom resolution. CDR3 length: 15 residues. Germline values: CDR1 MNHNY, CDR2 SVGAGI (reference sequence). V dropped 6 bases and J dropped 5; count of bases not matched to a gene: 10. This record comes from a study of blood T cell repertoires in COVID-19. The overall study: From the United States, Italy and Spain came samples of acute and convalescent COVID-19. Nucleic acid was either cDNA or gDNA, and it came from T cells, B-cell-depleted T cells, or PBMCs.

How the authors handled the data: Cell counts per sample came from amplifying reference gene primers. The method was immunoSEQ multiplex PCR; TCRdb's version includes in-frame clones alone and lacks a portion of them. V and J calls and clone size are those listed in that table; D and trimming were worked out from the DNA. Found here are roughly 180,000 clones, more than 70% of them singletons; the top ten hold roughly 20%. This TCR was sampled from a man aged 55-75 years who had recovered from COVID-19. Sequenced input: PBMCs or T cells enriched from blood (not recorded which). This sequence joins TRBV6-6 and TRBJ2-1; TRBD2 aligns across 7 bases. CDR3 sequence reads: CASRVAGRGDNEQFF. CDR3 sequence (DNA): TGTGCCAGCAGGGTAGCGGGTCGAGGAGACAATGAGCAGTTCTTC.